This TCR beta chain stems from a study of blood T cell repertoires in COVID-19. Produced via immunoSEQ multiplex PCR; TCRdb's table is partial and in-frame only. This sample has about 180,000 clones, with approximately 80% found just once. Germline CDR1 is LNHDA and CDR2 is SQIVND (reference sequence). V shed 4 bases, J shed 10 bases, and the junction held 10 bases outside the gene matches. The CDR3 is made up of 15 amino acids. This clone was seen a few times. Sequencing used PBMCs or T cells enriched from blood (not recorded which). The chain combines TRBV19 with TRBJ1-6; the match to TRBD1 covers 7 bases. The clonotype comes from a man aged 60 to 69 who had been exposed to COVID-19. This CDR3 is CASSTQNRGISPLHF. CDR3 in DNA: TGTGCCAGTAGTACCCAGAACAGGGGTATCTCACCCCTCCACTTT.